The present entry profiles one T cell receptor beta chain with its context. Antigen specificity is unknown. This sample also contains other DNA sequences that code for the same CDR3. The table came from immunoSEQ multiplex PCR; TCRdb's copy has only in-frame clones and leaves some out. The sample consists of tens of thousands of clones, approximately 86% of them appearing once. This record comes from a study of OX40 agonist ivuxolimab in advanced cancers. The wider study: The diagnoses of dose-escalation patients were hepatocellular carcinoma, melanoma, renal cell or head and neck cancer. Study results and caveats: The study found among the lowest clonal expansion in partial responders at 0.1-3.0 mg/kg.

V gave up 0 bases and J gave up 4 bases; unmatched junction bases: 4. Germline V gene lookup returns CDR1 MNHEY and CDR2 SVGAGI. This CDR3 has 15 residues. The chain has TRBV6-5 and TRBJ2-7, with 9 nucleotides matching TRBD1. Source: CD4+ or CD8+ T cells sorted from blood, taken in a trial of the OX40 agonist ivuxolimab. The clonotype originates from an adult with an advanced solid tumor such as melanoma, head and neck, liver or kidney cancer. For the CDR3, the DNA is TGTGCCAGCAGTTACTCCGGGACAGGGTCGTACGAGCAGTACTTC. This encodes CASSYSGTGSYEQYF.